The 12 T cell receptor beta chains listed next were all sequenced from one sample in a study of T cell repertoires in cytomegalovirus infection. From the reads, TCRdb called clonotypes with MiXCR, one entry per CDR3 protein. The sample lists 510,000 or so distinct CDR3 sequences, roughly 29% seen once, with about 12% in the top ten. Material: PBMCs. The source of these receptors is a human donor in good health (CMV status not recorded). Some clones in this sample may be carry-over from other donors' samples.

Many counts were recorded for this clonotype. J is TRBJ2-5 and V is TRBV7-9, with D perhaps matching TRBD2 (6 bases). This CDR3 region has 15 residues. CDR1 and CDR2 (germline): SEHNR, FQNEAQ (reference sequence). The V gene lost 5 bases and the J gene lost 2 bases, with 15 bases spanning the gap. For the CDR3, the DNA is TGTGCCAGCAGCGCCCCACGGGGGAGGCAAGAGACCCAGTACTTC. It encodes CASSAPRGRQETQYF.

The table lists this clonotype with many counts. The chain uses TRBV28 and TRBJ2-2; D unresolved. CDR1 and CDR2 from the germline V gene are MDHEN and SYDVKM. The CDR3 length is 14 residues. V lost 7 bases, J lost 0 bases, and 9 bases lay in between. CDR3 loop: CASIVAANTGELFF. Written as DNA, the CDR3 is TGTGCCAGCATCGTGGCAGCGAACACCGGGGAGCTGTTTTTT.

This clonotype was recorded a few times. V gene TRBV6-2 or TRBV6-3 combines with J gene TRBJ1-5, with no clear D. Per the germline V gene, CDR1 is MNHEY and CDR2 is SVGEGT. V lost 2 bases and J 9 bases, leaving 8 bases between the germline ends. CDR3 size: 12 residues. The CDR3 reads CASSYGPGPQHF. Written as DNA, the CDR3 is TGTGCCAGCAGTTACGGCCCGGGGCCCCAGCATTTT.

This clonotype was counted ten times or more. The chain recombines TRBV7-2 with TRBJ2-7; possibly TRBD1 or TRBD2 for D (5 bases each). The germline V gene has CDR1 SGHTA and CDR2 FQGNSA. This CDR3 contains 14 residues. V was trimmed by 1 base and J by 2 bases, leaving 9 bases between them. The chain's CDR3 is CASSLVGAAYEQYV. In nucleotides, the CDR3 is TGTGCCAGCAGCTTAGTCGGGGCTGCCTACGAGCAGTACGTC.

This clonotype has only a few counts. The chain recombines TRBV5-1 with TRBJ1-5, with 8 nucleotides matching TRBD1. There are 15 residues in the CDR3. V was clipped by 0 bases and J by 7 bases; unmatched bases: 6. Germline assignment: CDR1 SGHRS and CDR2 YFSETQ. The CDR3 DNA is TGCGCCAGCAGCTTGGACGGACAGGGCGGACAGCCCCAGCATTTT. Translation gives CASSLDGQGGQPQHF. The whole variable domain, remainder taken from reference TRBV5-1 and TRBJ1-5, is KAGVTQTPRYLIKTRGQQVTLSCSPISGHRSVSWYQQTPGQGLQFLFEYFSETQRNKGNFPGRFSGRQFSNSRSEMNVSTLELGDSALYLCASSLDGQGGQPQHFGDGTRLSIL.

There are many counts of this clonotype. The rearrangement links TRBV7-2 to TRBJ1-1, with a tentative D call TRBD1 (5 bases). CDR1 is SGHTA and CDR2 is FQGNSA in the germline V gene. This CDR3 has 13 amino acids. Trimming left V 7 bases short and J 10 bases short, with 19 bases between. The CDR3 sequence: CASTIPEGRVAFF. DNA of the CDR3: TGTGCCAGCACCATCCCAGAGGGGCGGGTAGCTTTCTTT.

This clonotype was seen a handful of times. The genes are TRBV12-3 or TRBV12-4 and TRBJ1-5; D ambiguous. The CDR3 sequence is 16 residues long. V gave up 2 bases and J gave up 4 bases, with 15 bases separating them. CDR3 amino acids: CASSLSSGLGNQPQHF. Here the CDR3 DNA reads TGTGCCAGCAGTTTATCCTCCGGATTGGGAAATCAGCCCCAGCATTTT.

The CDR3 DNA follows: TGTGCCAGCAGTGAATCCGTACAGGGGGCGGGCGGCTACACCTTC. It specifies CASSESVQGAGGYTF. The chain uses TRBV25-1 and TRBJ1-2; 9 positions match TRBD1. The CDR3 extends over 15 amino acids. The germline CDR1 and CDR2 sequences are MGHDK and SYGVNS. Trimming removed 1 base from V and 8 bases from J; junction bases left unmatched: 8.

This clonotype was recorded many times. This CDR3 is CASSLVGTNLGVHEQFF. DNA of the CDR3: TGTGCCAGCAGCTTAGTAGGTACAAATTTGGGTGTGCATGAGCAGTTCTTC. The rearrangement links TRBV7-6 to TRBJ2-1; D not resolved. Trimming removed 1 base at V and 8 bases at J, with 21 bases between. Germline V gene sequence: CDR1 SGHVS, CDR2 FNYEAQ. The CDR3 has 17 amino acids.

The chain couples TRBV20-1 to TRBJ2-1; D is possibly TRBD2 (5 bases). The CDR3 totals 15 residues. With 5 bases removed from V and 2 bases from J, the gap between germline ends came to 16 bases. CDR1 and CDR2 from the germline V gene are DFQATT and SNEGSKA (reference sequence). Written as DNA, the CDR3 is TGCAGTGCTCTCCCCCGGGGAGTGACCTACAATGAGCAGTTCTTC. Translated, it gives CSALPRGVTYNEQFF.

This clonotype was seen a few times. The gene calls are TRBV5-6 and TRBJ2-7; 7 bases map to TRBD1. The trim removed 1 base at V and 5 bases at J, leaving 3 bases unmatched. Germline-derived CDR1 and CDR2 are SGHDT and YYEEEE. CDR3 length: 13 residues. The CDR3 DNA is TGTGCCAGCAGCTTGAGGGGGCCTAACGAGCAGTACGTC. Translated, it gives CASSLRGPNEQYV.

This clonotype was counted ten times or more. The J gene is TRBJ1-1, the V gene TRBV7-9; D is perhaps TRBD1 (5 bases). Germline CDR1 is SEHNR and CDR2 is FQNEAQ (reference sequence). The CDR3 loop spans 13 amino acids. The V end lost 5 bases, the J end lost 0 bases, and 7 bases lay between the germline ends. CDR3 sequence (DNA): TGTGCCAGCAGCAAGACAGTGAACACTGAAGCTTTCTTT. Amino acid sequence: CASSKTVNTEAFF.